This TCR beta chain stems from a study of cytomegalovirus exposure and HLA in healthy donors. Germline CDR1 reads SEHNR; CDR2 reads FQNEAQ (reference sequence). Trimming pared 6 bases from V and 2 bases from J, leaving 12 bases between. The CDR3 is made up of 14 amino acids. Amplification used 60 Vbeta primers and 13 Jbeta primers. Using immunoSEQ multiplex PCR, the repertoire was profiled, and TCRdb retains in-frame clones only, with some absent. The sample table sets out roughly 75,000 clones. This receptor was taken from a man aged 35 to 55 in good health and CMV-seronegative. The specimen was PBMCs. This rearrangement joins TRBV7-9 to TRBJ2-3; D is perhaps TRBD2 (5 bases). This CDR3 reads CASSPERLTDTQYF. In DNA form, the CDR3 reads TGTGCCAGCAGTCCAGAGCGGCTCACAGATACGCAGTATTTT.